These 2 T cell receptor beta chains were all obtained from the same sample, sequenced in a study of blood T cell repertoires in COVID-19. Profiled with immunoSEQ multiplex PCR; TCRdb holds only in-frame clones, not every one. The sample lists 150,000 to 200,000 clones, 65% to 85% seen once, with 3.6% in the top ten. The material sequenced was PBMCs or T cells enriched from blood (not recorded which). Source of these receptors: a woman in her fifties or sixties in a cohort exposed to, infected with or recovered from COVID-19 (not recorded which).

This clone turned up a few times. Other DNA sequences of this sample code for an identical CDR3. The chain carries TRBV7-2 and TRBJ1-2; D may be TRBD1 (5 bases). CDR3 length equals 14 residues. Trimming shortened V by 0 bases and J by 5 bases, and 10 bases separated the two germline ends. Germline CDR1 is SGHTA and CDR2 is FQGNSA. CDR3 in amino acids: CASSLAGADYGYTF. In DNA form, the CDR3 reads TGTGCCAGCAGCTTAGCAGGGGCCGATTATGGCTACACCTTC.

This chain connects TRBV4-3 to TRBJ1-4, with 7 bases fitting TRBD1. Germline CDR1 is LGHNA and CDR2 is YSLEER. This CDR3 is 15 amino acids long. J gave up 8 bases and V 1 base, and 7 bases lay outside the gene matches. The CDR3 nucleotides are TGCGCCAGCAGCCAAGGAACAGGGGTGGGGGAAAAACTGTTTTTT. Translation gives CASSQGTGVGEKLFF.